What follows are 26 T cell receptor beta chains derived from one specimen sequenced in a study of cytomegalovirus exposure and HLA in healthy donors. Here immunoSEQ multiplex PCR was the method, and the copy in TCRdb shows in-frame clones only, minus some. The sample lists about 170,000 clones, about 95% occurring once. Sequenced material: PBMCs. These receptors all stem from a woman under 30 in good health and CMV-seronegative.

CDR3 residues: CASKQDTRGNEQFF. CDR3 sequence (DNA): TGTGCCAGCAAACAGGACACCCGGGGGAATGAGCAGTTCTTC. The chain recombines TRBV6-5 with TRBJ2-1; D perhaps matches TRBD2 (6 bases). The CDR3 is made up of 14 amino acids. The germline V gene has CDR1 MNHEY and CDR2 SVGAGI. The V end was cut by 7 bases, the J end by 7 bases, with 17 bases between.

The chain has TRBV18 and TRBJ2-7; D is unclear. The CDR3 spans 12 residues. Germline loops: CDR1 KGHSH, CDR2 LQKENI. V gave up 2 bases and J gave up 4 bases, with 6 bases separating them. The CDR3 DNA reads TGTGCCAGCTCACCATCTCTGTACGAGCAGTACTTC. Translation: CASSPSLYEQYF.

V gene TRBV6-1 combines with J gene TRBJ1-5; possibly TRBD1 for D (6 bases). The V end lost 3 bases, the J end lost 3 bases, and 9 bases lay between the germline ends. The germline gives CDR1 MNHNS, CDR2 SASEGT. The CDR3 sequence is 14 residues long. The CDR3, as DNA: TGTGCCAGCAGTGATCGGGACAACAATCAGCCCCAGCATTTT. Translating it yields CASSDRDNNQPQHF.

The chain has TRBV5-1 and TRBJ2-7; D gene unclear. V was cut by 4 bases and J by 0 bases, with 11 bases left in between. CDR1 SGHRS and CDR2 YFSETQ come from the germline V gene. The CDR3 length is 14 residues. DNA for the CDR3: TGCGCCAGCAGCCCCGAGGCGGACTCCTACGAGCAGTACTTC. This codes for CASSPEADSYEQYF.

The J gene is TRBJ1-2, the V gene TRBV6-5, with a tentative D call TRBD1 (5 bases). CDR1 MNHEY and CDR2 SVGAGI come from the germline V gene. CDR3 length: 13 residues. V lost 6 bases and J 8 bases, leaving 16 bases between the germline ends. CDR3: CASSVGQGGGYTF. The CDR3 region has the DNA TGTGCCAGCAGCGTGGGGCAGGGAGGCGGCTACACCTTC.

The chain has TRBV4-3 and TRBJ2-3, with D uncertain. CDR3 size: 15 residues. The V and J ends lost 1 base and 2 bases respectively, with 10 bases between them. The V gene's germline CDR1 is LGHNA and CDR2 YSLEER. The CDR3 sequence: CASSQGQASTDTQYF. The CDR3 coding sequence is TGCGCCAGCAGCCAAGGTCAGGCCTCCACAGATACGCAGTATTTT.

The chain has TRBV9 and TRBJ1-6, with TRBD1 matching 9 bases. CDR1 and CDR2 (germline): SGDLS, YYNGEE. V was clipped by 4 bases and J by 6 bases; unmatched bases: 8. The CDR3 loop spans 16 amino acids. The CDR3 bases are TGTGCCAGCAGCCCCCACTTGACAGGGGGTAATTCACCCCTCCACTTT. It encodes CASSPHLTGGNSPLHF.

The chain is built from TRBV5-1 and TRBJ1-3, with D possibly matching TRBD1 (6 bases). V was shortened by 1 base and J by 4 bases, with 12 bases between the two germline ends. The CDR3 spans 15 residues. The germline gives CDR1 SGHRS, CDR2 YFSETQ. Here the CDR3 reads CASSLFGQHGNTIYF. CDR3 nucleotide sequence: TGCGCCAGCAGCTTGTTCGGACAGCACGGAAACACCATATATTTT.

As regards this clone: Its ends do not fully match the called genes, so a read error is possible. This chain links TRBV7-7 with TRBJ2-1, with a possible D match to TRBD2 (5 bases). CDR1 is SSHAT and CDR2 is FNYEAQ in the germline V gene (reference sequence). This CDR3 region has 14 residues. The CDR3: CASSAGSAGNEQFF. CDR3 coding DNA: TGTGCTAGCAGCGCAGGTTCTGCGGGCAATGAGCAGTTCTTC.

This clone was counted a single time. The V and J genes are TRBV27 and TRBJ2-7; possible D gene TRBD1, 6 bases. V was cut by 3 bases and J by 0 bases, with 12 bases left in between. Germline V gene lookup returns CDR1 MNHEY and CDR2 SMNVEV (reference sequence). The CDR3 extends over 15 amino acids. The CDR3 bases are TGTGCCAGCAGTTTTTTAGGACAGAGCTCCTACGAGCAGTACTTC. Protein: CASSFLGQSSYEQYF.

V and J are TRBV5-1 and TRBJ1-2, with D unclear. Per the germline V gene, CDR1 is SGHRS and CDR2 is YFSETQ. The CDR3 runs to 14 residues. Trimming pared 1 base from V and 4 bases from J, leaving 11 bases between. CDR3 nucleotide sequence: TGCGCCAGCAGCTTGTCAGGTGGGCTCTATGGCTACACCTTC. Protein product: CASSLSGGLYGYTF.

V and J are TRBV6-6 and TRBJ2-3, with D perhaps TRBD2 (5 bases). This CDR3 is built from 13 residues. Germline-derived CDR1 and CDR2 are MNHNY and SVGAGI (reference sequence). Trimming pared 7 bases from V and 5 bases from J, leaving 13 bases between. The CDR3 DNA reads TGTGCCAGCAATCGCCTAGGGAGAGATACGCAGTATTTT. As protein: CASNRLGRDTQYF.

The rearrangement uses TRBV6-6 and TRBJ1-2; 9 nucleotides agree with TRBD1. Germline trimming cut 2 bases from V and 5 bases from J; bases unmatched to any gene: 6. Germline-derived CDR1 and CDR2 are MNHNY and SVGAGI (reference sequence). CDR3 length: 15 residues. The chain's CDR3 is CASSYGEGQGYGYTF. As DNA, the CDR3 is TGTGCCAGCAGTTACGGTGAGGGACAGGGATATGGCTACACCTTC.

This chain links TRBV27 with TRBJ2-1; 10 nucleotides line up with TRBD2. With V trimmed by 6 bases and J by 1 base, 9 bases remained unmatched. Germline values: CDR1 MNHEY, CDR2 SMNVEV (reference sequence). This CDR3 is built from 17 residues. The CDR3 sequence is CASRPIGLAASYNEQFF. The CDR3 DNA sequence: TGTGCCAGCAGGCCCATTGGACTAGCGGCGTCCTACAATGAGCAGTTCTTC.

The rearrangement uses TRBV7-9 and TRBJ1-6; 7 nucleotides agree with TRBD1. The V and J ends lost 8 bases and 5 bases, in that order; junction bases with no gene match: 18. The CDR3 is 18 amino acids. Germline loops: CDR1 SEHNR, CDR2 FQNEAQ (reference sequence). The CDR3 nucleotides are TGTGCCAGCCGAGCTCGGGCGGGAGGAACAGGGGATAATTCACCCCTCCACTTT. Its translation: CASRARAGGTGDNSPLHF. Complete variable domain (other parts from reference TRBV7-9 and TRBJ1-6): DTGVSQNPRHKITKRGQNVTFRCDPISEHNRLYWYRQTLGQGPEFLTYFQNEAQLEKSRLLSDRFSAERPKGSFSTLEIQRTEQGDSAMYLCASRARAGGTGDNSPLHFGNGTRLTVT.

The chain links TRBV29-1 to TRBJ2-7; the D gene is possibly TRBD1 (6 bases). Deletions cut 8 bases from V and 1 base from J, with 15 bases between. The germline gives CDR1 SQVTM, CDR2 ANQGSEA. This CDR3 is built from 13 residues. The CDR3 sequence: CSILDRLSYEQYF. In DNA, the CDR3 is TGCAGCATCCTCGACAGGCTATCCTACGAGCAGTACTTC.

This sequence joins TRBV4-3 and TRBJ1-1; D unclear. CDR3 length equals 14 residues. Germline CDR1 and CDR2: LGHNA and YSLEER. V was pared by 1 base and J by 2 bases, with 8 bases between. The CDR3 DNA sequence: TGCGCCAGCAGCCAAGTGGGGAGCAACACTGAAGCTTTCTTT. Translation: CASSQVGSNTEAFF.

J is TRBJ2-7 and V is TRBV19; 7 nucleotides align to TRBD2. V shed 8 bases and J 4 bases; nucleotides not matched to a gene: 5. The CDR3 is 12 residues long. Germline lookup yields CDR1 LNHDA and CDR2 SQIVND (reference sequence). The CDR3 reads CASGPRGYEQYF. CDR3 DNA: TGTGCCAGTGGCCCGCGGGGGTACGAGCAGTACTTC. The full variable domain, completed using reference TRBV19 and TRBJ2-7, is DGGITQSPKYLFRKEGQNVTLSCEQNLNHDAMYWYRQDPGQGLRLIYYSQIVNDFQKGDIAEGYSVSREKKESFPLTVTSAQKNPTAFYLCASGPRGYEQYFGPGTRLTVT.

The chain is built from TRBV5-8 and TRBJ2-3, with TRBD1 matching 7 bases. Trimming at V came to 0 bases and at J to 2 bases, leaving 9 bases not matched to a gene. This CDR3 spans 17 amino acids. Per germline, CDR1 SGHTS and CDR2 YDEGEE. In DNA form, the CDR3 reads TGTGCCAGCAGCTTGGCGACAGGGTATGATTCCACAGATACGCAGTATTTT. It encodes CASSLATGYDSTDTQYF.

The chain recombines TRBV4-2 with TRBJ1-5, with 9 bases aligning to TRBD1. The CDR3 is made up of 14 amino acids. V shed 4 bases and J 7 bases; nucleotides not matched to a gene: 5. The germline V gene has CDR1 LGHNA and CDR2 YNFKEQ. CDR3: CASSLGTGLQPQHF. The DNA for the CDR3 is TGTGCCAGCAGCCTCGGGACAGGGCTACAGCCCCAGCATTTT.

The J gene is TRBJ2-3, the V gene TRBV11-2; TRBD1 might be the D (5 bases). CDR1 SGHAT and CDR2 FQNNGV come from the germline V gene. The CDR3 loop spans 15 amino acids. V lost 2 bases, J lost 1 base, and 10 bases lay in between. The CDR3 DNA reads as TGTGCCAGCAGCTTATCACAGGCCCGCACAGATACGCAGTATTTT. It codes for CASSLSQARTDTQYF.

V is TRBV5-6 and J is TRBJ2-2; 7 nucleotides line up with TRBD1. The CDR3 runs to 16 residues. With V trimmed by 0 bases and J by 4 bases, 6 bases remained unmatched. Germline CDR1 is SGHDT and CDR2 is YYEEEE. CDR3 in DNA: TGTGCCAGCAGCTTGGGGCAGGGGGAGAGCACCGGGGAGCTGTTTTTT. It specifies CASSLGQGESTGELFF.

The rearrangement joins TRBV10-1 to TRBJ2-3; 8 positions match TRBD2. Germline CDR1 and CDR2: WNHNN and SYGVQD (reference sequence). This CDR3 is 15 amino acids long. J lost 1 base, V lost 8 bases, and 8 bases had no gene match. The CDR3 sequence: CASLWRGECTDTQYF. The CDR3 nucleotides read TGCGCCAGCCTATGGCGGGGGGAATGCACAGATACGCAGTATTTT.

A single count supports this clone. The chain recombines TRBV19 with TRBJ1-6; D perhaps matches TRBD1 (5 bases). Germline V gene sequence: CDR1 LNHDA, CDR2 SQIVND (reference sequence). The CDR3 totals 15 residues. Trimming left V 8 bases short and J 0 bases short, with 11 bases between. In DNA, the CDR3 is TGTGCCAGTGCCCAGGGAAGCTCCTATAATTCACCCCTCCACTTT. This encodes CASAQGSSYNSPLHF.

V is TRBV10-3 and J is TRBJ1-1, with 8 bases that match TRBD1. This CDR3 has 14 residues. CDR1 and CDR2 from the germline V gene are ENHRY and SYGVKD. With 4 bases clipped from V and 0 bases from J, the junction kept 1 base outside the gene matches. Here the CDR3 DNA reads TGTGCCATCAGTGTGACAGGGGTGAACACTGAAGCTTTCTTT. Protein: CAISVTGVNTEAFF.

The chain joins TRBV12-5 to TRBJ1-1; the D is unclear. V shed 2 bases and J shed 6 bases, with 16 bases lying between them. There are 15 residues in the CDR3. Germline CDR1 reads LGHNT; CDR2 reads FRNRAP. The CDR3 sequence: CASGLWSVRTPEAFF. CDR3 nucleotide sequence: TGTGCTAGTGGTTTGTGGTCAGTCAGAACCCCTGAAGCTTTCTTT.